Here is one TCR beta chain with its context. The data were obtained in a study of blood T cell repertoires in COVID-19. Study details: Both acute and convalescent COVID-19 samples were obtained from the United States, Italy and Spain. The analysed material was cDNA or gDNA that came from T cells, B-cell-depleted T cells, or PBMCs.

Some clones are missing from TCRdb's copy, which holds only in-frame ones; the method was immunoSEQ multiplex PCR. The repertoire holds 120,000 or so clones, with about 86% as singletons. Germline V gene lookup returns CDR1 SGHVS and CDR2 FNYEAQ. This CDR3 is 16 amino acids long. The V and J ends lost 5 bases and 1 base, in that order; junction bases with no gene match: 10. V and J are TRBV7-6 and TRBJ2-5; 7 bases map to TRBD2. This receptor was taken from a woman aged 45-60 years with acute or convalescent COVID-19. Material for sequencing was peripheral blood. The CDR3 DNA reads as TGTGCCAGCAGCCCTCCCGAGGGCGGGAGCCAAGAGACCCAGTACTTC. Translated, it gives CASSPPEGGSQETQYF.